This TCR beta chain originates from a study of T-cell reconstitution after alpha-beta-depleted transplantation in children. In germline, CDR1 is SGHRS, CDR2 YFSETQ. This CDR3 is 15 amino acids long. V lost 0 bases and J 3 bases, leaving 12 bases between the germline ends. This clonotype appeared a few times. Unique molecular identifiers featured in how the TCRbeta library was prepared. TCRdb re-called the PCR reads through MiXCR, storing one row per CDR3 protein. This table has about 230,000 distinct CDR3 sequences, around 12% appearing once. The TCR comes from a human donor who donated a stem cell graft to a child with acute lymphoblastic leukemia. The input for sequencing was PBMCs from the stem cell graft donor, taken from the stem cell graft. The V and J genes are TRBV5-1 and TRBJ1-1; D is perhaps TRBD1 (6 bases). CDR3 loop: CASSLGLGADTEAFF. The CDR3 coding sequence is TGCGCCAGCAGCTTGGGTCTGGGGGCGGACACTGAAGCTTTCTTT.